The rows below give T cell receptor beta chains drawn from one sample of a study of blood T cell repertoires in COVID-19. The method was immunoSEQ multiplex PCR; TCRdb's version includes in-frame clones alone and lacks a portion of them. The sample shows 65,000 to 75,000 clones, about nine tenths of them seen only once. Sequencing used peripheral blood. The receptors were sampled from a man aged 50-60 years with acute or convalescent COVID-19. Each CDR3 is given with its conserved first and last residue. The D gene is left open where the match is weak. The listing skips clone size in some rows; elsewhere it reads once, few, many or a size class.

>TRBJ2-7|TRBV28|NA|NA
TGTGCCAGCAGTTTACCCGACAGCACCTACGAGCAGTACTTC
CASSLPDSTYEQYF
>TRBJ1-1|TRBV10-1|NA|TRBD1
TGCGCCAGCAGTCCGGACAGGGGGTCAAGCAACACTGAAGCTTTCTTT
CASSPDRGSSNTEAFF
>TRBJ2-7|TRBV18|NA|TRBD1
TGTGCCAGCTCTCCCGGGACAGGGTCTTACGAGCAGTACTTC
CASSPGTGSYEQYF
>TRBJ1-1|TRBV28|once|NA
TGTGCCAGCAGTTTAAATTCCCGACAGCCGGAATATTTGAACACTGAAGCTTTCTTT
CASSLNSRQPEYLNTEAFF
>TRBJ2-7|TRBV7-9|few|TRBD2
TGTGCCAGCAGCCCTAGAGGGCTAGCGGGATTTGAGCAGTACTTC
CASSPRGLAGFEQYF
>TRBJ2-7|TRBV29-1|NA|NA
TGCAGCGTTGAAGAGCGCGCCCCCTACGAGCAGTACTTC
CSVEERAPYEQYF
>TRBJ2-3|TRBV28|NA|NA
TGTGCCAGCAGTGCCTCAGGTACGCAGTATTTT
CASSASGTQYF
>TRBJ2-5|TRBV7-9|NA|TRBD2
TGTGCCAGCAGCCATTCAGGGCGGGGGGAGACCCAGTACTTC
CASSHSGRGETQYF
>TRBJ2-2|TRBV27|NA|TRBD2
TGTGCCAGCAGTCGGGACTATAACACCGGGGAGCTGTTTTTT
CASSRDYNTGELFF
>TRBJ2-5|TRBV9|NA|TRBD1
TGTGCCAGCAGCGACAACAGGGGGCATGAGACCCAGTACTTC
CASSDNRGHETQYF
>TRBJ1-5|TRBV19|large|NA
TGTGCCAGTAGTATTTCAGGGTATAGCAATCAGCCCCAGCATTTT
CASSISGYSNQPQHF
>TRBJ1-3|TRBV28|NA|TRBD1
TGTGCCAGCTGTCAGGGGGGCGAAACTGGAAACACCATATATTTT
CASCQGGETGNTIYF
>TRBJ2-5|TRBV28|few|NA
TGTGCCAGCAGTTCCGAGGGATTCGGGGAGACCCAGTACTTC
CASSSEGFGETQYF
>TRBJ2-3|TRBV7-9|NA|TRBD1
TGTGCCAGCAGCATGGGACAGAGCACAGATACGCAGTATTTT
CASSMGQSTDTQYF
>TRBJ1-3|TRBV13|NA|NA
TGTGCCAGCAGCTTGGGCCCCGACGGAAACACCATATATTTT
CASSLGPDGNTIYF
>TRBJ2-4|TRBV30|NA|NA
TGTGCCTGGAGTCCAGGGCTAAAAAACATTCAGTACTTC
CAWSPGLKNIQYF
>TRBJ2-1|TRBV30|once|TRBD1
TGTGCCTGGAGGGGGACAGGGTCGGGGGATGAGCAGTTCTTC
CAWRGTGSGDEQFF
>TRBJ2-2|TRBV9|NA|TRBD2
TGTGCCAGCAGCGTCTACTCTAGCGGGAGGAAAACCGGGGAGCTGTTTTTT
CASSVYSSGRKTGELFF
>TRBJ2-3|TRBV7-8|NA|TRBD2
TGTGCCAGCAGCCTAGGGGAGGGATGGGTCACAGATACGCAGTATTTT
CASSLGEGWVTDTQYF
>TRBJ1-6|TRBV4-1|NA|NA
TGCGCCAGCAGCCAATCCCGCGGGGTTAATTCACCCCTCCACTTT
CASSQSRGVNSPLHF
>TRBJ2-6|TRBV7-8|NA|NA
TGTGCCAGCACCCCGGCACGGGTACGCTCTGGGGCCAACGTCCTGACTTTC
CASTPARVRSGANVLTF
>TRBJ2-5|TRBV6-2/TRBV6-3|NA|TRBD2
TGTGCCAGCAGTTTACTGCGGGAGGTTGTCGAGACCCAGTACTTC
CASSLLREVVETQYF
>TRBJ2-5|TRBV24-1|NA|TRBD2
TGTGCCACCAGTGATTTTTGGGGCGCGGGGGGCGATGGGGAGACCCAGTACTTC
CATSDFWGAGGDGETQYF
>TRBJ1-5|TRBV5-1|few|NA
TGCGCCAGCAGCTTGGAGGGGAGGTCCGATCAGCCCCAGCATTTT
CASSLEGRSDQPQHF
>TRBJ1-1|TRBV28|NA|NA
TGTGCCAGCAGTCCCTATCGGGGAACTGAAGCTTTCTTT
CASSPYRGTEAFF